This T cell receptor (beta chain) was obtained from a study of blood T cell repertoires in COVID-19. Assay used: immunoSEQ multiplex PCR; TCRdb lists only in-frame clones, some missing. The profile shows 70,000 or so clones, roughly 87% of them singletons. Germline CDR1 is GTSNPN and CDR2 is SVGIG (reference sequence). The V segment lost 0 bases and the J segment 5 bases; nucleotides outside the gene matches: 4. CDR3 length equals 14 residues. This rearrangement joins TRBV30 to TRBJ1-2, with TRBD1 identical over 9 bases. The clonotype originates from a human donor in a cohort sampled during active COVID-19. The sample taken for sequencing was peripheral blood. For the CDR3, the DNA is TGTGCCTGGAGTGTTGGGGACAGGGATTATGGCTACACCTTC. Translation: CAWSVGDRDYGYTF. The full variable domain, rest sourced from reference TRBV30 and TRBJ1-2, is SQTIHQWPATLVQPVGSPLSLECTVEGTSNPNLYWYRQAAGRGLQLLFYSVGIGQISSEVPQNLSASRPQDRQFILSSKKLLLSDSGFYLCAWSVGDRDYGYTFGSGTRLTVV.